The sequence of this T cell receptor (beta chain) was determined in a study of Graves' ophthalmopathy and Graves' hyperthyroidism. For the study at large: Stable hyperthyroidism meant no progression to ophthalmopathy within 18 months of follow-up. Study-wide results and limits: The model achieved about 70% sensitivity and about 76% specificity for ophthalmopathy progression.

RNA served as the template for amplifying TCR beta CDR3 regions. First-round RT-PCR employed HTBI primers, with a second-round multiplex PCR after it. TCRdb redid the calling of the multiplex PCR reads with MiXCR, one entry per CDR3 protein. The table records more than 1,000,000 distinct CDR3 sequences, about 36% of them present only once. Many counts were recorded for this clonotype. The antigen remains unidentified. Researchers turned away patients with other autoimmune diseases, uncontrolled infections, pregnancy or lactation. Diagnosis used clinical symptoms, serum thyroxine, TRAb, thyroid ultrasound and orbital computed tomography. The germline gives CDR1 SEHNR, CDR2 FQNEAQ (reference sequence). CDR3 length: 16 amino acids. V was shortened by 2 bases and J by 0 bases, with 11 bases between the two germline ends.

The sample was peripheral blood or thyroid tissue (not recorded which). The J gene is TRBJ1-3, the V gene TRBV7-9, with no clear D. The sequence was obtained from an adult man with Graves' hyperthyroidism. The CDR3 is CASSLPQYYSGNTIYF. CDR3 in DNA: TGTGCCAGCAGCTTACCCCAATACTACTCTGGAAACACCATATATTTT.